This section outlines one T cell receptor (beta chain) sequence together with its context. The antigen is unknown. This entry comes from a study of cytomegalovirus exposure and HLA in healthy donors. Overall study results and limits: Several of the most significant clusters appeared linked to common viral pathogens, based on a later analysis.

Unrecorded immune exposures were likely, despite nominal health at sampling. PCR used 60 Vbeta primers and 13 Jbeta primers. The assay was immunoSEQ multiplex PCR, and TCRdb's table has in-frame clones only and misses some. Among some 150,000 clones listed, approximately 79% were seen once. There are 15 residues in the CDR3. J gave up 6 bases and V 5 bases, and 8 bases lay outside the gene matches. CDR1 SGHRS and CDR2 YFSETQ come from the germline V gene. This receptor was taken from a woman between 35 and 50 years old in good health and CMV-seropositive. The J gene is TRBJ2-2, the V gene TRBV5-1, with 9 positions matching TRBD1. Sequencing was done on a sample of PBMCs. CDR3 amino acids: CASRLGQGGPGELFF. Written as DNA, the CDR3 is TGCGCCAGCAGACTGGGACAGGGCGGGCCCGGGGAGCTGTTTTTT.